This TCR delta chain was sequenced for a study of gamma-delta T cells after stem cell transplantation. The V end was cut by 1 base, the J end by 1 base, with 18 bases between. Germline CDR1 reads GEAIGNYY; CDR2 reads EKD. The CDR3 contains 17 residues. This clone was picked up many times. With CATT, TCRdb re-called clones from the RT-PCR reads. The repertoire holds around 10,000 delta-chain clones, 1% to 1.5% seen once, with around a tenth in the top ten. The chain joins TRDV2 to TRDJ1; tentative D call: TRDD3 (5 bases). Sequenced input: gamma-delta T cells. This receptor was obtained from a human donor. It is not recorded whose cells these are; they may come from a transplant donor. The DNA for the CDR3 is TGTGCCTGTGACACGATTGGGGCTACGACGGGCACCGATAAACTCATCTTT. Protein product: CACDTIGATTGTDKLIF.